The 14 T cell receptor beta chains presented below share a single source sample, sequenced in a study of CD8+ T cells in alopecia areata. Sequencing used cDNA as its template, made by extracting RNA and reverse transcribing it. Measured with immunoSEQ multiplex PCR; TCRdb has only the in-frame clones, and not every one. The profile shows some 150,000 clones, approximately 85% of them singletons. The treatment: oral pan-JAK inhibitor, 5-10 mg twice daily. The sequenced sample was CD8+ T cells sorted from blood, obtained at week 4, from a patient treated with tofacitinib. Receptors originate from a human donor with alopecia areata.

This clone has just one count. V gene TRBV5-6 combines with J gene TRBJ2-1, with TRBD2 matching 8 bases. CDR1 and CDR2 (germline): SGHDT, YYEEEE. V lost 4 bases, J lost 8 bases, and 8 bases stayed unmatched. The CDR3 loop spans 14 amino acids. The CDR3 here is CASSPRTSSHEQFF. DNA for the CDR3: TGTGCCAGCAGCCCCCGGACTAGCTCCCATGAGCAGTTCTTC. The entire variable domain, with the rest obtained from reference TRBV5-6 and TRBJ2-1, is as follows: DAGVTQSPTHLIKTRGQQVTLRCSPKSGHDTVSWYQQALGQGPQFIFQYYEEEERQRGNFPDRFSGHQFPNYSSELNVNALLLGDSALYLCASSPRTSSHEQFFGPGTRLTVL.

V and J are TRBV11-1 and TRBJ2-5; the match to TRBD2 covers 7 bases. CDR3 length: 15 amino acids. V dropped 1 base and J dropped 3; count of bases not matched to a gene: 5. CDR1 is SGHAT and CDR2 is FQDESV in the germline V gene (reference sequence). This CDR3 reads CASSLGGGPEETQYF. The CDR3 bases are TGTGCCAGCAGCTTAGGCGGGGGACCTGAAGAGACCCAGTACTTC.

This clone was observed once. The chain has TRBV6-5 and TRBJ2-1; 10 bases agree with TRBD1. CDR1 and CDR2 (germline): MNHEY, SVGAGI. Unmatched junction bases numbered 2, after V lost 6 bases and J lost 6 bases. The CDR3 loop spans 13 amino acids. CDR3 bases: TGTGCCAGCAGCAGGGACAGGGGCAATGAGCAGTTCTTC. Translating gives CASSRDRGNEQFF.

The genes are TRBV7-9 and TRBJ2-1; no definite D call. The CDR3 covers 12 residues. Germline CDR1 SEHNR, CDR2 FQNEAQ (reference sequence). V gave up 7 bases and J gave up 4 bases, with 8 bases separating them. The chain's CDR3 is CASISPYNEQFF. As DNA, the CDR3 is TGTGCCAGCATTTCCCCGTACAATGAGCAGTTCTTC. Variable domain in full (rest from reference TRBV7-9 and TRBJ2-1): DTGVSQNPRHKITKRGQNVTFRCDPISEHNRLYWYRQTLGQGPEFLTYFQNEAQLEKSRLLSDRFSAERPKGSFSTLEIQRTEQGDSAMYLCASISPYNEQFFGPGTRLTVL.

This chain uses TRBV7-9 with TRBJ1-2; weak D call: TRBD1 (5 bases). Germline V gene data show CDR1 as SEHNR and CDR2 as FQNEAQ (reference sequence). The CDR3 is 17 residues long. Trimming took off 2 bases at V and 0 bases at J, with 16 bases between the two ends. CDR3 in DNA: TGTGCCAGCAGCTTACTTCCGGGGGAAGCGACTAACTATGGCTACACCTTC. The encoded protein is CASSLLPGEATNYGYTF.

DNA of the CDR3: TGCGCCAGTAGGGGGTTGGACACTGAAGCTTTCTTT. This sequence encodes CASRGLDTEAFF. V is TRBV5-1 and J is TRBJ1-1, with a possible D match to TRBD1 (6 bases). Germline V gene lookup returns CDR1 SGHRS and CDR2 YFSETQ. Trimming left V 8 bases short and J 3 bases short, with 11 bases between. CDR3 size: 12 residues. The whole variable domain, filled in from reference TRBV5-1 and TRBJ1-1, reads KAGVTQTPRYLIKTRGQQVTLSCSPISGHRSVSWYQQTPGQGLQFLFEYFSETQRNKGNFPGRFSGRQFSNSRSEMNVSTLELGDSALYLCASRGLDTEAFFGQGTRLTVV.

In this sample, this clone turned up a few times. The V call is TRBV6-1, the J call TRBJ2-5; D call uncertain. With 2 bases removed from V and 3 bases from J, the gap between germline ends came to 10 bases. Germline V gene lookup returns CDR1 MNHNS and CDR2 SASEGT. CDR3 length: 14 amino acids. For the CDR3, the DNA is TGTGCCAGCAGTGAAATAGAGACCGAAGAGACCCAGTACTTC. Amino acid sequence: CASSEIETEETQYF.

This clone was counted a single time. The gene calls are TRBV7-2 and TRBJ2-7; 7 positions match TRBD1. The ends lost 5 bases at V and 5 bases at J; junction bases unmatched: 15. Per the germline V gene, CDR1 is SGHTA and CDR2 is FQGNSA. The CDR3 runs 16 residues. CDR3 in amino acids: CASSTTGARGSHEQYF. CDR3 DNA: TGTGCCAGCAGCACCACAGGGGCACGCGGTTCCCACGAGCAGTACTTC.

The V gene is TRBV19, the J gene TRBJ2-7; D gene uncertain. Per the germline V gene, CDR1 is LNHDA and CDR2 is SQIVND (reference sequence). The CDR3 contains 13 residues. V dropped 7 bases and J dropped 5 bases, with 15 bases sitting between them. As DNA, the CDR3 is TGTGCCAGTACTCCCGGGTCTGGGAACGAGCAGTACTTC. Encoded protein: CASTPGSGNEQYF.

The chain uses TRBV6-5 and TRBJ2-7; D not resolved. The CDR3 consists of 16 residues. Between the trimmed V and J ends, which lost 0 bases and 4 bases, there was a span of 16 bases. Germline CDR1 reads MNHEY; CDR2 reads SVGAGI. CDR3 sequence reads: CASSYSLAYASYEQYF. For the CDR3, the DNA is TGTGCCAGCAGTTACTCGCTTGCCTACGCATCATACGAGCAGTACTTC.

Notes on this clone: A much larger clone lies a single base off, so this may be a read error. Other nucleotide sequences in the sample specify the same CDR3. The V call is TRBV6-6, the J call TRBJ2-1; TRBD2 aligns across 12 bases. The CDR3 totals 15 residues. Germline values: CDR1 MNHNY, CDR2 SVGAGI (reference sequence). Germline trimming cut 5 bases from V and 4 bases from J; bases unmatched to any gene: 3. This CDR3 reads CASSPTSGGYNEQFF. In nucleotides, the CDR3 is TGTGCCAGCAGTCCCACTAGCGGGGGGTACAATGAGCAGTTCTTC.

This chain links TRBV5-1 with TRBJ2-3; perhaps TRBD2 as D (6 bases). V was clipped by 4 bases and J by 5 bases, with 14 bases between them. Per the germline V gene, CDR1 is SGHRS and CDR2 is YFSETQ. There are 14 residues in the CDR3. CDR3 coding DNA: TGCGCCAGCAGCGACGCTTGGGGGGAAGATACGCAGTATTTT. Its protein is CASSDAWGEDTQYF.

There are a few counts of this clone. The genes are TRBV7-9 and TRBJ2-5; TRBD1 aligns across 8 bases. CDR1 and CDR2 from the germline V gene are SEHNR and FQNEAQ (reference sequence). This CDR3 is built from 17 residues. V lost 5 bases to trimming and J lost 5 bases; unmatched junction nucleotides: 16. This CDR3 is CASSPHEGTGRLETQYF. CDR3 DNA sequence: TGTGCCAGCAGCCCTCACGAGGGGACAGGCCGGTTGGAGACCCAGTACTTC.

This clone was counted a single time. The chain combines TRBV6-1 with TRBJ1-1; D not certain. Germline V gene data show CDR1 as MNHNS and CDR2 as SASEGT. Trimming took 2 bases from V and 0 from J, leaving 10 bases between them. CDR3 length: 15 residues. CDR3 amino acids: CASSERPSMNTEAFF. Here the CDR3 DNA reads TGTGCCAGCAGTGAACGGCCCAGTATGAACACTGAAGCTTTCTTT.